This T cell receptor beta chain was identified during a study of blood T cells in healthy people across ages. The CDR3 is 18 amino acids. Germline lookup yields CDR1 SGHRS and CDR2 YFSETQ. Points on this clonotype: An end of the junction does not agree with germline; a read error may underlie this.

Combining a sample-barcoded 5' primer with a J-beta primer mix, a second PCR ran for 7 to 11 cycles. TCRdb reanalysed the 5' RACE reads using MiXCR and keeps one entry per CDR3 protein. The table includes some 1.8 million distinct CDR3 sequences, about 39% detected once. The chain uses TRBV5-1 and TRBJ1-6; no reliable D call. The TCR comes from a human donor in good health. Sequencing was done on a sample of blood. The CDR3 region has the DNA TGCGCCAGCAGCTTGGTTGGAGTATCTTCGGTTTATAATTCGCCCCTCCACTTT. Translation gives CASSLVGVSSVYNSPLHF.